These 24 T cell receptor beta chains were sequenced from one sample in a study of lymphopenia after photon versus proton radiotherapy. TCRdb's copy holds only in-frame clones and misses some; the assay was immunoSEQ multiplex PCR. The table records more than 50,000 clones, 83% of them present only once. The sample was peripheral blood, taken from a patient treated with photon-based radiotherapy. The receptors here all came from a man in his fifties or sixties with gastric cancer.

This clone was counted many times. The chain employs TRBV28 and TRBJ1-2; D not certain. This CDR3 contains 9 residues. V shed 6 bases and J shed 13 bases, with 9 bases lying between them. In germline, CDR1 is MDHEN, CDR2 SYDVKM. For the CDR3, the DNA is TGTGCCAGCAGCCCCCCCGGCACCTTC. It yields the protein CASSPPGTF.

This clone is a singleton in its sample. This rearrangement joins TRBV5-1 to TRBJ2-3; 8 bases match TRBD1. Germline V lookup: CDR1 SGHRS, CDR2 YFSETQ. This CDR3 comprises 16 residues. V lost 4 bases to trimming and J lost 0 bases; unmatched junction nucleotides: 7. CDR3 amino acids: CASSPGQGWSTDTQYF. The CDR3 DNA reads as TGCGCCAGCAGCCCTGGACAGGGATGGAGCACAGATACGCAGTATTTT.

The chain carries TRBV28 and TRBJ1-1, with D possibly matching TRBD1 (6 bases). V lost 5 bases and J lost 6, with 16 bases in between. The CDR3 has 14 amino acids. From germline, CDR1 is MDHEN and CDR2 SYDVKM. The CDR3 nucleotides read TGTGCCAGCAGTACTTCTGGCAGGGGCGCTGAAGCTTTCTTT. Amino acids: CASSTSGRGAEAFF.

V usage is TRBV29-1 and J usage is TRBJ2-5; 9 bases align to TRBD2. The J call may be in error: the DNA end matches TRBJ2-7 better. Germline CDR1 SQVTM, CDR2 ANQGSEA. The CDR3 is 13 amino acids. CDR3 DNA sequence: TGCAGCGTTGCATTGCGGGAGGGGGTCGAGCAGTACTTC. The encoded protein is CSVALREGVEQYF.

The V gene is TRBV5-4, the J gene TRBJ2-3; D unclear. In germline, CDR1 is SGHNT, CDR2 YYREEE (reference sequence). Between the trimmed V and J ends, which lost 4 bases and 3 bases, there was a span of 9 bases. There are 13 residues in the CDR3. The CDR3 loop is CASSVSATDTQYF. The CDR3 DNA reads TGTGCCAGCAGCGTATCAGCAACAGATACGCAGTATTTT. The full variable domain, completed using reference TRBV5-4 and TRBJ2-3, is ETGVTQSPTHLIKTRGQQVTLRCSSQSGHNTVSWYQQALGQGPQFIFQYYREEENGRGNFPPRFSGLQFPNYSSELNVNALELDDSALYLCASSVSATDTQYFGPGTRLTVL.

The chain recombines TRBV7-6 with TRBJ2-2; D remains ambiguous. The ends were cut back, 5 bases at V and 5 bases at J, with 9 bases in the middle. Per the germline V gene, CDR1 is SGHVS and CDR2 is FNYEAQ. This CDR3 contains 13 residues. The CDR3 nucleotides read TGTGCCAGCAGCCCTAGTCGTACCGGGGAGCTGTTTTTT. This translates into CASSPSRTGELFF. Full variable domain (missing parts from reference TRBV7-6 and TRBJ2-2): GAGVSQSPRYKVTKRGQDVALRCDPISGHVSLYWYRQALGQGPEFLTYFNYEAQQDKSGLPNDRFSAERPEGSISTLTIQRTEQRDSAMYRCASSPSRTGELFFGEGSRLTVL.

The chain has TRBV7-9 and TRBJ2-1; D is tentatively TRBD1 or TRBD2 (5 bases each). CDR1 SEHNR and CDR2 FQNEAQ come from the germline V gene (reference sequence). The CDR3 covers 16 residues. V lost 1 base and J lost 0, with 10 bases in between. The chain's CDR3 is CASSLGGWGSYNEQFF. As DNA, the CDR3 is TGTGCCAGCAGCTTAGGGGGGTGGGGCTCCTACAATGAGCAGTTCTTC.

The J gene is TRBJ2-7, the V gene TRBV30; possibly TRBD1 or TRBD2 for D (5 bases each). Germline CDR1 GTSNPN, CDR2 SVGIG (reference sequence). The V end was cut by 2 bases, the J end by 9 bases, with 17 bases between. The CDR3 extends over 13 amino acids. CDR3 residues: CAWSSFRGNGQYF. The CDR3 bases are TGTGCCTGGAGTTCATTTCGGGGCAACGGGCAGTACTTC.

This clone has a single count. This chain connects TRBV18 to TRBJ2-3; D is undetermined. The V end was cut by 3 bases, the J end by 4 bases, with 5 bases between. The germline V gene encodes CDR1 KGHSH and CDR2 LQKENI. The CDR3 is 12 amino acids. The CDR3 reads CASSPSADTQYF. The CDR3 bases are TGTGCCAGCTCACCTTCGGCAGATACGCAGTATTTT.

V and J are TRBV6-4 and TRBJ2-2; 7 bases align to TRBD2. Germline CDR1 is MRHNA and CDR2 is SNTAGT. The trim removed 5 bases at V and 5 bases at J, leaving 5 bases unmatched. The CDR3 has 14 amino acids. The CDR3 nucleotides read TGTGCCAGCAGTACCGAGGGAGGGACCGGGGAGCTGTTTTTT. Its protein product is CASSTEGGTGELFF.

This clone was seen only once. The CDR3 DNA reads as TGTGCCAGCAGCTTATTTGCTAGGAGCTCCTACAATGAGCAGTTCTTC. Translated: CASSLFARSSYNEQFF. This chain connects TRBV7-9 to TRBJ2-1, with no clear D. Germline lookup yields CDR1 SEHNR and CDR2 FQNEAQ (reference sequence). The CDR3 runs 16 residues. The germline V and J ends were trimmed by 2 bases and 0 bases, with 11 bases remaining between them. The full variable domain, with the rest looked up from reference TRBV7-9 and TRBJ2-1, is DTGVSQNPRHKITKRGQNVTFRCDPISEHNRLYWYRQTLGQGPEFLTYFQNEAQLEKSRLLSDRFSAERPKGSFSTLEIQRTEQGDSAMYLCASSLFARSSYNEQFFGPGTRLTVL.

The chain carries TRBV7-2 and TRBJ2-1, with TRBD2 matching 7 bases. Germline-derived CDR1 and CDR2 are SGHTA and FQGNSA. The CDR3 spans 15 residues. V lost 4 bases, J lost 8 bases, and 11 bases stayed unmatched. CDR3 region: CASSSALAQSDEQFF. CDR3 in DNA: TGTGCCAGCAGCTCAGCACTAGCGCAGAGCGATGAGCAGTTCTTC.

The chain employs TRBV4-2 and TRBJ1-3, with D perhaps matching TRBD1 (5 bases). The CDR3 loop spans 17 amino acids. The germline CDR1 and CDR2 sequences are LGHNA and YNFKEQ. V was clipped by 1 base and J by 0 bases, with 13 bases between them. In nucleotides, the CDR3 is TGTGCCAGCAGCCAAGGCGGGACTGGAAGCTCTGGAAACACCATATATTTT. It yields the protein CASSQGGTGSSGNTIYF.

V is TRBV12-5 and J is TRBJ2-1; 9 bases line up with TRBD2. V was pared by 3 bases and J by 5 bases, with 8 bases of the junction left unmatched. Germline V gene lookup returns CDR1 LGHNT and CDR2 FRNRAP. CDR3 size: 16 residues. Here the CDR3 DNA reads TGTGCTAGTGGTTTTTCAATAGCGGGAGAGCACAATGAGCAGTTCTTC. The encoded protein is CASGFSIAGEHNEQFF.

The chain has TRBV6-5 and TRBJ2-1, with unresolved D. V was cut by 8 bases and J by 5 bases, with 7 bases left in between. The CDR3 has 11 amino acids. Looked up from germline, CDR1 is MNHEY and CDR2 is SVGAGI. CDR3 sequence reads: CASGRDNEQFF. CDR3 in DNA: TGTGCCAGCGGTAGGGACAATGAGCAGTTCTTC.

This sequence joins TRBV19 and TRBJ2-2, with D tentatively TRBD1 or TRBD2 (6 bases each). The germline V gene encodes CDR1 LNHDA and CDR2 SQIVND (reference sequence). Trimming shortened V by 5 bases and J by 5 bases, and 21 bases separated the two germline ends. The CDR3 has 17 amino acids. The CDR3 DNA follows: TGTGCCAGTAGTGTCATCCGGGGGCTGAGTGTAACCGGGGAGCTGTTTTTT. Protein sequence: CASSVIRGLSVTGELFF.

The gene calls are TRBV5-5 and TRBJ1-2; D remains unclear. V was pared by 4 bases and J by 10 bases, with 17 bases between. This CDR3 comprises 13 residues. The V gene's germline CDR1 is SGHKS and CDR2 YYEKEE (reference sequence). The CDR3 DNA follows: TGTGCCAGCAGCCCCTACAAGAAAGCCGACTACACCTTC. Translated, it gives CASSPYKKADYTF.

This chain uses TRBV7-9 with TRBJ1-5; 7 nucleotides agree with TRBD1. CDR1 SEHNR and CDR2 FQNEAQ come from the germline V gene (reference sequence). The CDR3 length is 14 residues. V was clipped by 2 bases and J by 8 bases; unmatched bases: 6. CDR3 protein: CASSLTGAFEPQHF. CDR3 coding DNA: TGTGCCAGCAGCTTAACAGGGGCTTTTGAGCCCCAGCATTTT.

The V call is TRBV11-2, the J call TRBJ2-7; D might be TRBD1 (7 bases). V was clipped by 6 bases and J by 4 bases, with 16 bases between them. This CDR3 has 14 residues. Germline CDR1 reads SGHAT; CDR2 reads FQNNGV. The CDR3 loop is CASRPLTGRYEQYF. The DNA for the CDR3 is TGTGCCAGCAGGCCGTTGACAGGGAGGTACGAGCAGTACTTC.

This clone was seen a few times. The chain links TRBV19 to TRBJ1-2; D is uncertain. CDR3 length: 13 residues. The ends were cut back, 3 bases at V and 3 bases at J, with 8 bases in the middle. CDR1 and CDR2 (germline): LNHDA, SQIVND (reference sequence). The CDR3 sequence is CASSMPNYYGYTF. CDR3 bases: TGTGCCAGTAGTATGCCCAATTACTATGGCTACACCTTC.

This rearrangement joins TRBV6-5 to TRBJ2-7, with 10 bases fitting TRBD1. Trimming took 4 bases from V and 5 from J; bases not matched to a gene: 5. The germline gives CDR1 MNHEY, CDR2 SVGAGI. The CDR3 contains 14 residues. The CDR3 DNA reads TGTGCCAGCAGTTCAAGGACAGGGGGGCACGAGCAGTACTTC. As protein: CASSSRTGGHEQYF.

This rearrangement joins TRBV19 to TRBJ1-4; 9 bases are a match to TRBD1. Germline CDR1 LNHDA, CDR2 SQIVND (reference sequence). The CDR3 is 16 residues long. V dropped 3 bases and J dropped 10; count of bases not matched to a gene: 12. CDR3 in DNA: TGTGCCAGTAGTATGACCGGGACAGGGACCGTTGGAAAACTGTTTTTT. Amino acids: CASSMTGTGTVGKLFF.

In this sample, this clone turned up a few times. This sequence joins TRBV15 and TRBJ1-4; D is uncertain. Trimming cost V 1 base and J 10 bases, with 10 bases left between them. Germline V lookup: CDR1 LNHNV, CDR2 YYDKDF (reference sequence). This CDR3 spans 13 amino acids. CDR3 nucleotides: TGTGCCACCAGCAGAGGGACCGCGGGAAAACTGTTTTTT. As protein: CATSRGTAGKLFF.

This clone turned up a few times. This sample includes further DNA sequences coding for the same CDR3. This chain links TRBV19 with TRBJ2-1; D is ambiguous. V was cut by 1 base and J by 0 bases, with 7 bases left in between. CDR3 length: 15 amino acids. The germline CDR1 and CDR2 sequences are LNHDA and SQIVND (reference sequence). In DNA, the CDR3 is TGTGCCAGTAGTATAGGTCCCAGCTCCTACAATGAGCAGTTCTTC. Amino acid sequence: CASSIGPSSYNEQFF.